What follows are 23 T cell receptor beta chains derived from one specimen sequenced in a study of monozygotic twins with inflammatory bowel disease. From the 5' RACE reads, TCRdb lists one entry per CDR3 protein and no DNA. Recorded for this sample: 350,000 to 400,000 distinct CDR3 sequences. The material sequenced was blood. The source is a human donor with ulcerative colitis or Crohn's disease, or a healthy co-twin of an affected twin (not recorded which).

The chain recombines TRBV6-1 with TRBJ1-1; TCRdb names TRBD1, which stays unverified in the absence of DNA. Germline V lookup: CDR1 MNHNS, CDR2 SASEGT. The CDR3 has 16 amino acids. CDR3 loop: CASSRQGPGVNTEAFF.

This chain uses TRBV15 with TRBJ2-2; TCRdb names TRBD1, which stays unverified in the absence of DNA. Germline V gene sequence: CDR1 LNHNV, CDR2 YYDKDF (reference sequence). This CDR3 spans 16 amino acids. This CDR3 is CATSRDFRGHSGELFF.

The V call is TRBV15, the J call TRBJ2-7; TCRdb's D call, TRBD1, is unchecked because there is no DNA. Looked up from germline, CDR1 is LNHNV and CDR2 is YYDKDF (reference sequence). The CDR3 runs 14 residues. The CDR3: CATRANRVYNEQYF.

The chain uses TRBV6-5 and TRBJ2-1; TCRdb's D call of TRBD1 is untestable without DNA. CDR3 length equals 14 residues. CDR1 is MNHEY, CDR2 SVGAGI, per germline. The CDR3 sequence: CASSYGGSYNEQFF.

The CDR3 sequence: CASSHLGRRGSNEQYF. V is TRBV12-3 or TRBV12-4 and J is TRBJ2-7; as DNA is missing, the TRBD1 call by TCRdb cannot be tested. The CDR3 is made up of 16 amino acids.

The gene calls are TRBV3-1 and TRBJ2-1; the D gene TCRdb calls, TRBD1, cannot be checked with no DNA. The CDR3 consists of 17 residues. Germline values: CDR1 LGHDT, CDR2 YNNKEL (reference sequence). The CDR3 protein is CASSQAIGTGGYNEQFF.

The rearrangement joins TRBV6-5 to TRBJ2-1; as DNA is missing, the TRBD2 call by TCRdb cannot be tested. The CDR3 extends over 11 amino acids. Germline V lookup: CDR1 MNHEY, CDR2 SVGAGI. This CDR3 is CASSPGLGQFF.

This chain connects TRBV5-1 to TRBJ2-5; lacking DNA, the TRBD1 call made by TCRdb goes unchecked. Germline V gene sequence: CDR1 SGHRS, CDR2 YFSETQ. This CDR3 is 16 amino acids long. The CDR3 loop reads CASSPGGSGGQETQYF.

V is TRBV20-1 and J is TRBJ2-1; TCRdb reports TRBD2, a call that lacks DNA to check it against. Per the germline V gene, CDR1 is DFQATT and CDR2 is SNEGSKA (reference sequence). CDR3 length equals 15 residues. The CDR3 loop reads CSARSAGGRYNEQFF.

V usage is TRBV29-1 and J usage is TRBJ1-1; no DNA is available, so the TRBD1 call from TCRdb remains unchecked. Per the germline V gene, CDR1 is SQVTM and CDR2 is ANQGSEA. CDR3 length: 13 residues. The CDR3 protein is CSVGHRMNTEAFF.

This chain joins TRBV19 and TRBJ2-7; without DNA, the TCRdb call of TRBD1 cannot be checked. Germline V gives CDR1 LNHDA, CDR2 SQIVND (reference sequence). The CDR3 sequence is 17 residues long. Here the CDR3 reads CASSGRQGFSYSYEQYF.

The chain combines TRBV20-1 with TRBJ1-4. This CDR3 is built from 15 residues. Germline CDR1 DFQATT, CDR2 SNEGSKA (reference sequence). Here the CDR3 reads CSAPNRVGSNEKLFF.

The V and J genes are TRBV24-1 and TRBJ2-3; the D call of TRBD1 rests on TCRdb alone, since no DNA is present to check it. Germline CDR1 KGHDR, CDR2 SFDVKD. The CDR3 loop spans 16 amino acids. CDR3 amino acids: CATSDGDRAGTDTQYF.

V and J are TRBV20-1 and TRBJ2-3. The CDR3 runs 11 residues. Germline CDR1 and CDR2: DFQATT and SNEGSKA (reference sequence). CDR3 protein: CSATNTDTQYF.

CDR3 residues: CASSLKREQKNIQYF. This chain joins TRBV5-6 and TRBJ2-4. Germline CDR1 is SGHDT and CDR2 is YYEEEE. The CDR3 has 15 residues.

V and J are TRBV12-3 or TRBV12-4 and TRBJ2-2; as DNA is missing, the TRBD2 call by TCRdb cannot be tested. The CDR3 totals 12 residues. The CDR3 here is CASSPLAGELFF.

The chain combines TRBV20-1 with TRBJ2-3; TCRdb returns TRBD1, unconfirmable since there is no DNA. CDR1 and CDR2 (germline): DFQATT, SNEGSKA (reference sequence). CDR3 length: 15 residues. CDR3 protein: CSARAGTGKSDTQYF.

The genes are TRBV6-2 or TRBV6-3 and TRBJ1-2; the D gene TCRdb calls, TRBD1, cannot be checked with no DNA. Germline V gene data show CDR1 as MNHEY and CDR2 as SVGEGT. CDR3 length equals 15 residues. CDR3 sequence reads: CASSYYPTGSYGYTF.

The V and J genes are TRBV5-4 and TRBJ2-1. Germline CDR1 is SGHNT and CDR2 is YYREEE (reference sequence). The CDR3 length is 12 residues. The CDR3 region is CASSLERYREIF. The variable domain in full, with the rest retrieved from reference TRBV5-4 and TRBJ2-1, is ETGVTQSPTHLIKTRGQQVTLRCSSQSGHNTVSWYQQALGQGPQFIFQYYREEENGRGNFPPRFSGLQFPNYSSELNVNALELDDSALYLCASSLERYREIFGPGTRLTVL.

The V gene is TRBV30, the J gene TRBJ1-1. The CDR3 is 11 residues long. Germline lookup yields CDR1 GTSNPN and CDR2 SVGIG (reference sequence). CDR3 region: CAWTKNTEAFF.

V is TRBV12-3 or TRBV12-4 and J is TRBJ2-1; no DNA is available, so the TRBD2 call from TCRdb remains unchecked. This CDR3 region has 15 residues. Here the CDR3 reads CASRNSGGRYNEQFF.

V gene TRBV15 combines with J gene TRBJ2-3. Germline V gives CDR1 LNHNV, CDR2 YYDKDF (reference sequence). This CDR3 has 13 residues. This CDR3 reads CATSRDAVGGQYF.

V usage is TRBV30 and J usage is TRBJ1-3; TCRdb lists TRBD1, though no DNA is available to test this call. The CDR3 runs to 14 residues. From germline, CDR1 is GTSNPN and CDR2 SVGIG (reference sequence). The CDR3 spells CAWRRTVSGNTIYF.